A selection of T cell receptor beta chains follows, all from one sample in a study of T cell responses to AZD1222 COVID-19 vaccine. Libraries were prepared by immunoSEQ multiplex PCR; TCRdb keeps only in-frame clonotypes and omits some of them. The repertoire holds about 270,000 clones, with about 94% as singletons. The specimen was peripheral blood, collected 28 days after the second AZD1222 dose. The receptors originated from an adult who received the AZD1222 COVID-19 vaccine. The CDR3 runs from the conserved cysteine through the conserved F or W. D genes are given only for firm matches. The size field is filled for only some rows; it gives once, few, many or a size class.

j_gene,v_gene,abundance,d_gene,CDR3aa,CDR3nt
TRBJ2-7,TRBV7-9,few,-,CASSPFKPGHLQYEQYF,TGTGCCAGCAGCCCCTTTAAACCGGGACACTTACAATACGAGCAGTACTTC
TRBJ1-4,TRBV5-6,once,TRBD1,CASSLGQGVREKLFF,TGTGCCAGCAGCTTGGGCCAGGGGGTACGGGAAAAACTGTTTTTT
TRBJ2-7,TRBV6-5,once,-,CASSHDRFYEQYF,TGTGCCAGCAGTCACGACAGGTTCTACGAGCAGTACTTC
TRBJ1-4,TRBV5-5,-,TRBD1,CASSLTGSNEKLFF,TGTGCCAGCAGCCTGACAGGGTCAAATGAAAAACTGTTTTTT
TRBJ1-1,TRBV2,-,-,CASSEKGQGNTEAFF,TGTGCCAGCAGTGAAAAGGGCCAGGGGAACACTGAAGCTTTCTTT
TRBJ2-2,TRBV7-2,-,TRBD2,CASSFPSGRANTGELFF,TGTGCCAGCAGCTTCCCGAGCGGGAGGGCGAACACCGGGGAGCTGTTTTTT
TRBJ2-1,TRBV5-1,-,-,CASSLMKGGLNEQFF,TGCGCCAGCAGCCTCATGAAGGGGGGGCTTAATGAGCAGTTCTTC
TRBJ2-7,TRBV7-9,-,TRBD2,CASSVGLAGGPWYEQYF,TGTGCCAGCAGCGTGGGACTAGCGGGAGGGCCGTGGTACGAGCAGTACTTC
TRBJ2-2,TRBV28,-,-,CASSSRGEILLGSGELFF,TGTGCCAGCAGTTCCAGGGGGGAGATCCTACTGGGGTCTGGGGAGCTGTTTTTT
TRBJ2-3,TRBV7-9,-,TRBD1,CASSLAGQGSTDTQYF,TGTGCCAGCAGCTTAGCCGGACAGGGCAGCACAGATACGCAGTATTTT
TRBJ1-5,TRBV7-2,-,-,CASSSGGLNQPQHF,TGTGCCAGCAGCTCCGGTGGGCTTAATCAGCCCCAGCATTTT
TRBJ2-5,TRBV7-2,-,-,CASSPRETQYF,TGTGCCAGCAGCCCTCGGGAGACCCAGTACTTC
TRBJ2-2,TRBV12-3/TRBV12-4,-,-,CASSGQGSGELFF,TGTGCCAGCAGTGGCCAGGGGTCCGGGGAGCTGTTTTTT
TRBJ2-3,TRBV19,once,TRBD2,CASSISGGADTQYF,TGTGCCAGTAGTATTAGCGGGGGGGCAGATACGCAGTATTTT
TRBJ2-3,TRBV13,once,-,CASSLQLDTQYF,TGTGCCAGCAGCCTGCAGCTAGATACGCAGTATTTT
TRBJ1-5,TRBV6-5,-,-,CASSLGWRNQPQHF,TGTGCCAGCAGTCTAGGCTGGCGCAATCAGCCCCAGCATTTT
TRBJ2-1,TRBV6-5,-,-,CASTGSSSYNEQFF,TGTGCCAGCACGGGGTCTAGCTCCTACAATGAGCAGTTCTTC
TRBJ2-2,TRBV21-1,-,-,CASSQRAGGERESSTGELFF,TGTGCCAGCAGCCAGAGGGCAGGGGGCGAAAGGGAGTCCTCGACCGGGGAGCTGTTTTTT
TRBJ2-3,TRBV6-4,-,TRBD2,CASSHHGTNTDTQYF,TGTGCCAGCAGTCACCACGGGACTAACACAGATACGCAGTATTTT
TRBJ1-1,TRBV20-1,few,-,CSARGLRGAFF,TGCAGTGCTAGAGGCCTCCGGGGAGCTTTCTTT